This T cell receptor beta chain is from a study of T cell changes during pregnancy in multiple sclerosis. This clone was found once. The method was immunoSEQ multiplex PCR; TCRdb's version includes in-frame clones alone and lacks a portion of them. The sample consists of over 45,000 clones, 93% of them appearing once. CDR3 length: 16 residues. Germline assignment: CDR1 SEHNR and CDR2 FQNEAQ (reference sequence). V was cut by 2 bases and J by 5 bases, with 17 bases left in between. The material was CD8+ T cells from peripheral blood mononuclear cells, obtained in the third trimester of pregnancy. This clonotype was obtained from a female donor with multiple sclerosis, enrolled in a pregnancy study. The chain recombines TRBV7-9 with TRBJ2-3; D may be TRBD2 (5 bases). This CDR3 is CASSLIITRVRDTQYF. As DNA, the CDR3 is TGTGCCAGCAGCTTAATCATCACTAGAGTTAGAGATACGCAGTATTTT.